A single sample gave rise to the 28 T cell receptor beta chains below, sequenced in a study of response to subunit inactivated influenza vaccine. Using its own MiXCR run on the RT-PCR reads, TCRdb lists one record per CDR3 protein. The sample has under 200,000 distinct CDR3 sequences; approximately 10% are singletons. The material sequenced was non-naive T cells sorted from PBMCs, taken roughly 45 days after vaccination. The receptor set was obtained from a man aged 50-59 years who received an inactivated influenza vaccine.

This clonotype showed up just a few times. The V call is TRBV2, the J call TRBJ1-5; 10 nucleotides match TRBD1. With 4 bases clipped from V and 7 bases from J, the junction kept 4 bases outside the gene matches. The CDR3 consists of 14 residues. Germline loops: CDR1 SNHLY, CDR2 FYNNEI. CDR3 protein: CASSGTGGTQPQHF. Here the CDR3 DNA reads TGTGCCAGCAGTGGGACAGGGGGGACGCAGCCCCAGCATTTT.

In its sample, this clonotype was seen a few times. The V gene is TRBV21-1, the J gene TRBJ2-4; TRBD2 is the table's D call, not checked against the DNA. TRBV21-1 is deemed a pseudogene. The CDR3 length is 17 residues. CDR3 in amino acids: CASSKPPTALAKNIQYF. CDR3 bases: TGTGCCAGCAGCAAACCTCCGACTGCGCTAGCCAAAAACATTCAGTACTTC.

With regard to this clonotype: A much larger clone differs by one base, so this may be a read error. The V gene is TRBV5-1, the J gene TRBJ2-1, with 10 bases aligning to TRBD2. Germline lookup yields CDR1 SGHRS and CDR2 YFSETQ. The CDR3 runs 14 residues. V lost 7 bases to trimming and J lost 5 bases; unmatched junction nucleotides: 6. For the CDR3, the DNA is TGCGCCAGCCCAGGGACTAGCGTCCACAATGAGCAGTTCTTC. Its protein product is CASPGTSVHNEQFF.

This rearrangement joins TRBV20-1 to TRBJ1-4; D not certain. Germline lookup yields CDR1 DFQATT and CDR2 SNEGSKA (reference sequence). There are 16 residues in the CDR3. Trimming took 6 bases from V and 0 from J, leaving 17 bases between them. CDR3 amino acids: CSAFGDSSATNEKLFF. In DNA, the CDR3 is TGCAGTGCCTTCGGGGATTCAAGTGCAACTAATGAAAAACTGTTTTTT.

This clonotype occurred many times. The V call is TRBV5-1, the J call TRBJ1-6; TRBD1 is a possible D gene (5 bases). The CDR3 is 14 amino acids. With 5 bases removed from V and 5 bases from J, the gap between germline ends came to 11 bases. The germline V gene encodes CDR1 SGHRS and CDR2 YFSETQ. The CDR3 loop is CASSYDSNNSPLHF. The CDR3, as DNA: TGCGCCAGCAGTTACGACAGTAATAATTCACCCCTCCACTTT.

In its sample, this clonotype was seen many times. The chain couples TRBV10-3 to TRBJ2-7; no reliable D call. The CDR3 spans 15 residues. V lost 2 bases, J lost 0 bases, and 11 bases lay in between. Germline V gives CDR1 ENHRY, CDR2 SYGVKD. Here the CDR3 reads CAISEGVSSSYEQYF. The CDR3 DNA sequence: TGTGCCATCAGTGAGGGGGTTTCAAGCTCCTACGAGCAGTACTTC.

This sequence joins TRBV6-4 and TRBJ2-3; 9 bases fit TRBD2. CDR1 is MRHNA, CDR2 SNTAGT, per germline. CDR3 length: 16 amino acids. J gave up 2 bases and V 0 bases, and 3 bases lay outside the gene matches. CDR3 residues: CASSDSSSGDTDTQYF. CDR3 nucleotides: TGTGCCAGCAGTGACTCTTCTAGCGGGGACACAGATACGCAGTATTTT.

This clonotype came up a few times. This chain links TRBV29-1 with TRBJ1-6, with unresolved D. Trimming shortened V by 5 bases and J by 5 bases, and 13 bases separated the two germline ends. The CDR3 runs 14 residues. Per the germline V gene, CDR1 is SQVTM and CDR2 is ANQGSEA. In nucleotides, the CDR3 is TGCAGCGTTCAAGGCGGCGGGAATAATTCACCCCTCCACTTT. Translating it yields CSVQGGGNNSPLHF.

This clonotype was observed many times. This chain joins TRBV28 and TRBJ2-3; 7 bases align to TRBD1. Germline CDR1 MDHEN, CDR2 SYDVKM. V was pared by 4 bases and J by 1 base, with 5 bases of the junction left unmatched. The CDR3 contains 15 residues. CDR3 in amino acids: CASSSPGTGTDTQYF. CDR3 sequence (DNA): TGTGCCAGCAGTTCCCCCGGGACAGGCACAGATACGCAGTATTTT.

This clonotype was observed many times. This rearrangement joins TRBV5-1 to TRBJ2-2; 9 bases agree with TRBD1. Germline CDR1 reads SGHRS; CDR2 reads YFSETQ. V shed 5 bases and J 7 bases; nucleotides not matched to a gene: 12. The CDR3 contains 16 residues. In DNA, the CDR3 is TGCGCCAGCAGGTCAATAGTGACAGGGGGATACGGGGAGCTGTTTTTT. Residues: CASRSIVTGGYGELFF.

This clonotype has more than one count but fewer than ten. The chain employs TRBV3-1 and TRBJ2-7; 8 nucleotides match TRBD1. J lost 6 bases, V lost 4 bases, and 5 bases had no gene match. The length of the CDR3 is 13 residues. Germline V gene lookup returns CDR1 LGHDT and CDR2 YNNKEL (reference sequence). In DNA form, the CDR3 reads TGTGCCAGCAGCCCCGACAGGGGAGGCGAGCAGTACTTC. Amino acid sequence: CASSPDRGGEQYF.

This chain links TRBV20-1 with TRBJ2-1; 10 bases match TRBD2. This CDR3 comprises 16 residues. Germline V gene data show CDR1 as DFQATT and CDR2 as SNEGSKA (reference sequence). V shed 3 bases, J shed 2 bases, and the junction held 7 bases outside the gene matches. CDR3 residues: CSASWVAGGPYNEQFF. The CDR3 coding sequence is TGCAGTGCTAGCTGGGTAGCGGGGGGTCCCTACAATGAGCAGTTCTTC.

There are many counts of this clonotype. The rearrangement joins TRBV7-8 to TRBJ1-6; 8 bases map to TRBD1. Losses at the gene ends were 3 bases for V and 7 bases for J; bases not matched to a gene: 17. The CDR3 runs to 19 residues. Germline V gene data show CDR1 as SGHVS and CDR2 as FQNEAQ. The CDR3 region is CASSFRRQGILEKNSPLHF. The CDR3 DNA sequence: TGTGCCAGCAGCTTCCGCCGACAGGGGATCCTTGAGAAAAATTCACCCCTCCACTTT.

This clonotype has more than one count but fewer than ten. The chain uses TRBV7-2 and TRBJ2-7; D unclear. The CDR3 runs 15 residues. Germline V gene data show CDR1 as SGHTA and CDR2 as FQGNSA. V was pared by 3 bases and J by 0 bases, with 12 bases between. CDR3 nucleotides: TGTGCCAGCAGCTTGGACGGCTGGAACTCCTACGAGCAGTACTTC. It translates to CASSLDGWNSYEQYF. The variable domain in full, with the rest retrieved from reference TRBV7-2 and TRBJ2-7, is GAGVSQSPSNKVTEKGKDVELRCDPISGHTALYWYRQSLGQGLEFLIYFQGNSAPDKSGLPSDRFSAERTGGSVSTLTIQRTQQEDSAVYLCASSLDGWNSYEQYFGPGTRLTVT.

Of note for this clonotype: A much larger clone is a single base away; this may be a read error. The rearrangement joins TRBV20-1 to TRBJ2-5; D gene ambiguous. Per germline, CDR1 DFQATT and CDR2 SNEGSKA (reference sequence). CDR3 size: 10 residues. Trimming left V 5 bases short and J 5 bases short, with 6 bases between. As DNA, the CDR3 is TGCAGTGCTCGCAGTGAGACCCAGTACTTC. This gives the protein CSARSETQYF.

This clonotype has more than one count but fewer than ten. The rearrangement joins TRBV27 to TRBJ1-4; D remains unclear. Trimming took 6 bases from V and 8 from J, leaving 13 bases between them. Germline V gives CDR1 MNHEY, CDR2 SMNVEV (reference sequence). The CDR3 sequence is 13 residues long. CDR3 nucleotides: TGTGCCAGCAGCCTCCGGGGAGGCGAAAAACTGTTTTTT. It specifies CASSLRGGEKLFF. Full variable domain (rest looked up from reference TRBV27 and TRBJ1-4): EAQVTQNPRYLITVTGKKLTVTCSQNMNHEYMSWYRQDPGLGLRQIYYSMNVEVTDKGDVPEGYKVSRKEKRNFPLILESPSPNQTSLYFCASSLRGGEKLFFGSGTQLSVL.

The chain combines TRBV27 with TRBJ2-7; 7 bases are shared with TRBD2. Germline V gene sequence: CDR1 MNHEY, CDR2 SMNVEV (reference sequence). The CDR3 is 17 residues long. V lost 2 bases, J lost 4 bases, and 14 bases stayed unmatched. The DNA for the CDR3 is TGTGCCAGCAGTTTAGGGTCGCCTAGCGGACTACTTTACGAGCAGTACTTC. This encodes CASSLGSPSGLLYEQYF.

The V gene is TRBV20-1, the J gene TRBJ1-2, with TRBD1 identical over 9 bases. The CDR3 covers 14 residues. V dropped 7 bases and J dropped 4; count of bases not matched to a gene: 10. Germline CDR1 is DFQATT and CDR2 is SNEGSKA (reference sequence). CDR3 amino acids: CSGSQGAGGYGYTF. The CDR3 coding sequence is TGCAGTGGCTCACAGGGGGCGGGTGGCTATGGCTACACCTTC.

This clonotype occurred a few times. The chain combines TRBV2 with TRBJ2-7; the D is unclear. Trimming removed 6 bases from V and 4 bases from J, with 10 bases in between. Germline V gene lookup returns CDR1 SNHLY and CDR2 FYNNEI. The CDR3 is made up of 12 amino acids. Written as DNA, the CDR3 is TGTGCCAGCAGCGTCGACCAGTACGAGCAGTACTTC. Translating gives CASSVDQYEQYF.

This sequence joins TRBV28 and TRBJ1-4, with D possibly being TRBD1 (5 bases). The CDR3 extends over 14 amino acids. V gave up 5 bases and J gave up 10 bases, with 17 bases separating them. CDR1 and CDR2 (germline): MDHEN, SYDVKM. The CDR3 DNA reads as TGTGCCAGCAGTCCCCTCAGGGCCGAGGGAAAACTGTTTTTT. Protein product: CASSPLRAEGKLFF.

This chain joins TRBV4-3 and TRBJ2-6; D is unresolved. This CDR3 is built from 15 residues. The V gene's germline CDR1 is LGHNA and CDR2 YSLEER. V lost 0 bases to trimming and J lost 1 base, with 4 bases between them. CDR3 coding DNA: TGCGCCAGCAGCCAAGATATTTCTGGGGCCAACGTCCTGACTTTC. Translating gives CASSQDISGANVLTF.

This clonotype has just a few counts. The rearrangement joins TRBV5-1 to TRBJ2-7, with D unclear. This CDR3 spans 18 amino acids. Germline assignment: CDR1 SGHRS and CDR2 YFSETQ. V lost 4 bases, J lost 0 bases, and 23 bases lay in between. This chain's CDR3 is CASSPGYRRTPHSYEQYF. CDR3 nucleotide sequence: TGCGCCAGCAGCCCCGGATATCGAAGGACCCCCCACTCCTACGAGCAGTACTTC.

This clonotype came up a few times. In DNA form, the CDR3 reads TGCAGTGCTAGAGATGGACAGGGTGGACGAGAAAAACTGTTTTTT. Amino acid sequence: CSARDGQGGREKLFF. This chain joins TRBV20-1 and TRBJ1-4; 8 nucleotides align to TRBD1. J gave up 8 bases and V 0 bases, and 8 bases lay outside the gene matches. Per germline, CDR1 DFQATT and CDR2 SNEGSKA (reference sequence). The CDR3 is 15 amino acids.

This clonotype was seen many times. This chain links TRBV5-1 with TRBJ2-1, with 12 bases lining up with TRBD2. Germline V gene sequence: CDR1 SGHRS, CDR2 YFSETQ. This CDR3 region has 17 residues. Unmatched junction bases numbered 9, after V lost 4 bases and J lost 4 bases. CDR3 DNA sequence: TGCGCCAGCAGCCAGGGCCTAGCGGGGGGGTTTTACAATGAGCAGTTCTTC. Its translation: CASSQGLAGGFYNEQFF.

The table lists this clonotype with many counts. V usage is TRBV12-3 or TRBV12-4 and J usage is TRBJ2-3, with 8 bases identical to TRBD2. The CDR3 length is 16 residues. V shed 4 bases and J 4 bases; nucleotides not matched to a gene: 10. The CDR3 bases are TGTGCCAGCAGTTCCGCCGGGACTAGAGGCTCAGATACGCAGTATTTT. Encoded protein: CASSSAGTRGSDTQYF.

This chain connects TRBV6-2 or TRBV6-3 to TRBJ2-4; a possible D gene is TRBD1 (6 bases). The CDR3 length is 13 residues. Germline assignment: CDR1 MNHEY and CDR2 SVGEGT. Trimming left V 6 bases short and J 9 bases short, with 15 bases between. CDR3 region: CASSPPQGTIQYF. The CDR3 region has the DNA TGTGCCAGCAGCCCCCCACAGGGAACCATTCAGTACTTC.

This clonotype has a count of ten or more. The V and J genes are TRBV7-9 and TRBJ2-3, with D perhaps TRBD1 or TRBD2 (5 bases each). Trimming left V 5 bases short and J 4 bases short, with 13 bases between. The CDR3 is made up of 14 amino acids. Looked up from germline, CDR1 is SEHNR and CDR2 is FQNEAQ (reference sequence). The DNA for the CDR3 is TGTGCCAGCAGCCCTACGGGGCCTTCAGATACGCAGTATTTT. Residues: CASSPTGPSDTQYF. The full variable domain, its missing parts supplied by reference TRBV7-9 and TRBJ2-3, is DTGVSQNPRHKITKRGQNVTFRCDPISEHNRLYWYRQTLGQGPEFLTYFQNEAQLEKSRLLSDRFSAERPKGSFSTLEIQRTEQGDSAMYLCASSPTGPSDTQYFGPGTRLTVL.

This clonotype was detected a few times. This sequence joins TRBV11-2 and TRBJ2-7; 9 bases map to TRBD1. J gave up 5 bases and V 6 bases, and 8 bases lay outside the gene matches. CDR1 and CDR2 from the germline V gene are SGHAT and FQNNGV. This CDR3 is 14 amino acids long. The CDR3 DNA follows: TGTGCCAGCAGAAGCCGGGACAGGGTCCACGAGCAGTACTTC. Its translation is CASRSRDRVHEQYF.